This passage covers 32 T cell receptor beta chains from one sample sequenced in a study of cytomegalovirus exposure and HLA in healthy donors. The PCR was carried out with 60 Vbeta primers and 13 Jbeta primers. Repertoires were generated with immunoSEQ multiplex PCR, while TCRdb's copy carries only in-frame clones and drops some. This sample has roughly 130,000 clones, with around 77% found just once. Sequenced sample: PBMCs. The receptors stem from a man aged 25 to 40 in good health and CMV-seronegative.

Only a few counts were recorded for this clone. This chain links TRBV15 with TRBJ2-7, with D uncertain. The V gene lost 0 bases and the J gene lost 4 bases, with 16 bases spanning the gap. Germline CDR1 LNHNV, CDR2 YYDKDF (reference sequence). This CDR3 is 16 amino acids long. CDR3 sequence reads: CATSRELPGLIYEQYF. The DNA for the CDR3 is TGTGCCACCAGCAGAGAATTACCAGGCCTCATTTACGAGCAGTACTTC.

The chain couples TRBV6-6 to TRBJ1-1; possible D gene TRBD1, 5 bases. CDR1 MNHNY and CDR2 SVGAGI come from the germline V gene (reference sequence). Between the trimmed V and J ends, which lost 5 bases and 4 bases, there was a span of 11 bases. CDR3 size: 13 residues. As DNA, the CDR3 is TGTGCCAGCAGTCTAGACAGTACCACTGAAGCTTTCTTT. Protein product: CASSLDSTTEAFF.

The rearrangement uses TRBV7-8 and TRBJ1-5; D perhaps matches TRBD1 (6 bases). The V end was cut by 2 bases, the J end by 1 base, with 21 bases between. This CDR3 contains 19 residues. Germline V gene lookup returns CDR1 SGHVS and CDR2 FQNEAQ. Here the CDR3 reads CASSLTARGKGWSNQPQHF. CDR3 coding DNA: TGTGCCAGCAGCTTAACGGCAAGGGGGAAGGGATGGAGCAATCAGCCCCAGCATTTT.

CDR3 loop: CASSHGTDEQYF. The CDR3 DNA reads TGTGCCAGCAGCCATGGGACAGACGAGCAGTACTTC. V and J are TRBV5-4 and TRBJ2-7; 7 positions match TRBD1. Germline CDR1 is SGHNT and CDR2 is YYREEE (reference sequence). Trimming cost V 4 bases and J 5 bases; bases outside gene matches: 3. The CDR3 length is 12 residues. Full variable domain (missing parts from reference TRBV5-4 and TRBJ2-7): ETGVTQSPTHLIKTRGQQVTLRCSSQSGHNTVSWYQQALGQGPQFIFQYYREEENGRGNFPPRFSGLQFPNYSSELNVNALELDDSALYLCASSHGTDEQYFGPGTRLTVT.

V gene TRBV7-2 combines with J gene TRBJ1-2, with 8 bases lining up with TRBD1. The length of the CDR3 is 17 residues. V lost 3 bases, J lost 4 bases, and 13 bases stayed unmatched. The germline gives CDR1 SGHTA, CDR2 FQGNSA. CDR3 amino acids: CASSFYPGTGGGYGYTF. The CDR3 DNA reads TGTGCCAGCAGCTTCTACCCCGGGACAGGAGGGGGCTATGGCTACACCTTC. The full variable domain, rest sourced from reference TRBV7-2 and TRBJ1-2, is GAGVSQSPSNKVTEKGKDVELRCDPISGHTALYWYRQSLGQGLEFLIYFQGNSAPDKSGLPSDRFSAERTGGSVSTLTIQRTQQEDSAVYLCASSFYPGTGGGYGYTFGSGTRLTVV.

The chain combines TRBV5-4 with TRBJ2-3, with 7 bases fitting TRBD1. There are 13 residues in the CDR3. V lost 4 bases and J lost 4; bases outside the gene matches: 3. Germline loops: CDR1 SGHNT, CDR2 YYREEE (reference sequence). CDR3 protein: CASSGTGADTQYF. The CDR3 DNA sequence: TGTGCCAGCAGCGGCACAGGGGCAGATACGCAGTATTTT.

About this clone: This sample also contains other DNA sequences that code for the same CDR3. The CDR3 nucleotides are TGTGCCAGCAGGAGGACAGGGGACAATCAGCCCCAGCATTTT. This gives the protein CASRRTGDNQPQHF. The chain combines TRBV2 with TRBJ1-5; 9 nucleotides line up with TRBD1. The CDR3 totals 14 residues. The junction had 3 bases not matched to a gene; V was cut back by 6 bases and J by 3 bases. Germline assignment: CDR1 SNHLY and CDR2 FYNNEI.

The chain links TRBV4-2 to TRBJ2-3, with D perhaps matching TRBD2 (6 bases). Deletions cut 0 bases from V and 6 bases from J, with 10 bases between. This CDR3 region has 14 residues. CDR1 is LGHNA and CDR2 is YNFKEQ in the germline V gene. The CDR3 is CASSQDLSGDTQYF. The CDR3 bases are TGTGCCAGCAGCCAAGATTTAAGCGGGGATACGCAGTATTTT.

J is TRBJ2-1 and V is TRBV29-1, with 9 bases fitting TRBD2. V lost 4 bases, J lost 2 bases, and 12 bases stayed unmatched. The CDR3 is 17 residues long. CDR1 and CDR2 (germline): SQVTM, ANQGSEA. In DNA, the CDR3 is TGCAGCGTTGGGACCTATATAGCGGGAGAGGCCTACAATGAGCAGTTCTTC. Translation: CSVGTYIAGEAYNEQFF.

With regard to this clone: The sample has other DNA sequences that encode this CDR3 too. V is TRBV5-8 and J is TRBJ1-1; D remains ambiguous. Trimming took off 2 bases at V and 1 base at J, with 6 bases between the two ends. The germline V gene encodes CDR1 SGHTS and CDR2 YDEGEE. The CDR3 has 13 residues. As DNA, the CDR3 is TGTGCCAGCAGCTTCGCCAGGAACACTGAAGCTTTCTTT. The encoded protein is CASSFARNTEAFF.

This clone appeared a few times. The gene calls are TRBV19 and TRBJ1-5, with D maybe TRBD1 (6 bases). The ends were cut back, 8 bases at V and 5 bases at J, with 22 bases in the middle. Germline CDR1 reads LNHDA; CDR2 reads SQIVND (reference sequence). The CDR3 sequence is 16 residues long. The CDR3 DNA is TGTGCCAGTCGGCGGGAGGGGGGGAACGCTTATCAGCCCCAGCATTTT. Translated: CASRREGGNAYQPQHF.

The rearrangement links TRBV4-1 to TRBJ1-1; D unresolved. This CDR3 is built from 14 residues. V dropped 3 bases and J dropped 1 base, with 9 bases sitting between them. The germline V gene encodes CDR1 MGHRA and CDR2 YSYEKL. CDR3 region: CASSQGRGNTEAFF. The DNA of the CDR3 is TGCGCCAGCAGCCAGGGTCGGGGGAACACTGAAGCTTTCTTT.

V gene TRBV7-9 combines with J gene TRBJ2-1; D possibly corresponds to TRBD1 (5 bases). Germline V gene sequence: CDR1 SEHNR, CDR2 FQNEAQ (reference sequence). This CDR3 is 14 amino acids long. The V end lost 2 bases, the J end lost 5 bases, and 10 bases lay between the germline ends. CDR3 protein: CASSLKGYDNEQFF. The CDR3 DNA reads TGTGCCAGCAGCTTAAAGGGGTATGACAATGAGCAGTTCTTC.

Note on this clone: At one of its ends the junction is not consistent with the germline gene, which may arise from a read error. The chain combines TRBV7-2 with TRBJ1-5; no clear D. Germline CDR1 reads SGHTA; CDR2 reads FQGNSA. This CDR3 comprises 15 residues. This CDR3 reads CVSSLEIYPSQPQHF. Written as DNA, the CDR3 is TGTGTCAGCAGCTTAGAGATCTATCCTAGTCAGCCCCAGCATTTT.

This sequence joins TRBV7-9 and TRBJ2-1; 7 positions match TRBD1. The trim removed 4 bases at V and 4 bases at J, leaving 7 bases unmatched. The CDR3 extends over 15 amino acids. The germline CDR1 and CDR2 sequences are SEHNR and FQNEAQ (reference sequence). CDR3 sequence (DNA): TGTGCCAGCAGCTCCGGACAGGCGAAGTACAATGAGCAGTTCTTC. Its protein is CASSSGQAKYNEQFF. Together with reference TRBV7-9 and TRBJ2-1, the CDR3 gives the full variable domain: DTGVSQNPRHKITKRGQNVTFRCDPISEHNRLYWYRQTLGQGPEFLTYFQNEAQLEKSRLLSDRFSAERPKGSFSTLEIQRTEQGDSAMYLCASSSGQAKYNEQFFGPGTRLTVL.

This clone has just a few counts. Other DNA sequences from this sample encode an identical CDR3 as well. This chain joins TRBV6-5 and TRBJ2-7; 8 bases align to TRBD1. Trimming at V came to 8 bases and at J to 0 bases, leaving 6 bases not matched to a gene. The CDR3 spans 14 residues. The germline gives CDR1 MNHEY, CDR2 SVGAGI. The CDR3 is CASRRGTGSYEQYF. DNA for the CDR3: TGTGCCAGCCGCCGCGGGACAGGCTCCTACGAGCAGTACTTC.

This clone showed up just a few times. The CDR3 region is CASSAGTGSLQIPYEQYF. The CDR3 coding sequence is TGTGCCAGCAGCGCCGGGACAGGATCATTACAAATTCCCTACGAGCAGTACTTC. The V and J genes are TRBV7-9 and TRBJ2-7, with TRBD1 matching 8 bases. Germline lookup yields CDR1 SEHNR and CDR2 FQNEAQ (reference sequence). Losses at the gene ends were 5 bases for V and 2 bases for J; bases not matched to a gene: 17. This CDR3 has 18 residues.

There are a few counts of this clone. The chain uses TRBV5-6 and TRBJ2-6; maybe TRBD2 (5 bases). Germline values: CDR1 SGHDT, CDR2 YYEEEE. The CDR3 extends over 16 amino acids. The V end was cut by 3 bases, the J end by 0 bases, with 10 bases between. CDR3 sequence (DNA): TGTGCCAGCAGCTATGGGAGTTCCTCTGGGGCCAACGTCCTGACTTTC. Translation: CASSYGSSSGANVLTF.

CDR3 loop: CASSQAGGVTEAFF. Here the CDR3 DNA reads TGCGCCAGCAGCCAAGCTGGAGGGGTCACTGAAGCTTTCTTT. The chain links TRBV4-3 to TRBJ1-1, with D perhaps TRBD1 (5 bases). The CDR3 covers 14 residues. Deletions cut 1 base from V and 4 bases from J, with 10 bases between. The germline CDR1 and CDR2 sequences are LGHNA and YSLEER.

V gene TRBV5-1 combines with J gene TRBJ2-5; 7 bases map to TRBD2. Germline V gene lookup returns CDR1 SGHRS and CDR2 YFSETQ. The CDR3 runs 16 residues. V lost 4 bases to trimming and J lost 0 bases; unmatched junction nucleotides: 9. The DNA of the CDR3 is TGCGCCAGCAGCGTTCGGGGGAGGGCGAACCAAGAGACCCAGTACTTC. It is translated as CASSVRGRANQETQYF.

The chain carries TRBV7-2 and TRBJ1-1; maybe TRBD1 (5 bases). Trimming stripped 3 bases from V and 1 base from J, with 12 bases between. This CDR3 has 15 residues. CDR1 SGHTA and CDR2 FQGNSA come from the germline V gene. This chain's CDR3 is CASSFQGLTNTEAFF. The CDR3 DNA reads as TGTGCCAGCAGCTTCCAGGGACTGACGAACACTGAAGCTTTCTTT.

The gene calls are TRBV4-3 and TRBJ2-7; 8 nucleotides line up with TRBD2. The V gene's germline CDR1 is LGHNA and CDR2 YSLEER. The CDR3 sequence is 15 residues long. The junction had 5 bases not matched to a gene; V was cut back by 0 bases and J by 4 bases. CDR3 DNA sequence: TGCGCCAGCAGCCAAGAGAGGAGCGGGAGTTACGAGCAGTACTTC. As protein: CASSQERSGSYEQYF.

The V gene is TRBV2, the J gene TRBJ2-2, with no clear D. Per the germline V gene, CDR1 is SNHLY and CDR2 is FYNNEI. The CDR3 contains 11 residues. V was clipped by 6 bases and J by 5 bases, with 4 bases between them. The chain's CDR3 is CASSETGELFF. In DNA, the CDR3 is TGTGCCAGCAGCGAGACCGGGGAGCTGTTTTTT.

V gene TRBV7-9 combines with J gene TRBJ1-6, with 7 bases aligning to TRBD1. The CDR3 is made up of 13 amino acids. V dropped 5 bases and J dropped 8; count of bases not matched to a gene: 3. The germline gives CDR1 SEHNR, CDR2 FQNEAQ (reference sequence). In nucleotides, the CDR3 is TGTGCCAGCAGCGCTCAGGGGGATTCACCCCTCCACTTT. Protein sequence: CASSAQGDSPLHF.

The chain uses TRBV21-1 and TRBJ2-7; the table's D call TRBD1 went unverified against the DNA. TRBV21-1 has pseudogene status. CDR3 length: 17 amino acids. Written as DNA, the CDR3 is TGTGCCAGCAGCAATTCGACAAATTGGCAGACCAAAGGCGAGCAGTACTTC. Translated, it gives CASSNSTNWQTKGEQYF.

The genes are TRBV18 and TRBJ2-7; 9 nucleotides align to TRBD1. Germline V gene sequence: CDR1 KGHSH, CDR2 LQKENI. CDR3 length equals 15 residues. V lost 6 bases to trimming and J lost 0 bases; unmatched junction nucleotides: 6. This CDR3 is CASSQTGGNSYEQYF. The CDR3, as DNA: TGTGCCAGCTCCCAAACAGGGGGCAACTCCTACGAGCAGTACTTC.

This chain joins TRBV5-6 and TRBJ1-4; unclear D gene. The germline V gene encodes CDR1 SGHDT and CDR2 YYEEEE. The germline V and J ends were trimmed by 2 bases and 5 bases, with 19 bases remaining between them. The CDR3 length is 17 residues. CDR3 in amino acids: CASSFRHLGRKNEKLFF. CDR3 in DNA: TGTGCCAGCAGCTTTCGGCACCTTGGCAGGAAGAATGAAAAACTGTTTTTT.

In this sample, this clone turned up once. The chain employs TRBV5-8 and TRBJ2-7, with D maybe TRBD1 (6 bases). V was pared by 4 bases and J by 3 bases, with 20 bases between. Per germline, CDR1 SGHTS and CDR2 YDEGEE. The CDR3 is made up of 16 amino acids. The DNA of the CDR3 is TGTGCCAGCAGCACCGTAGACAGGTATATTCGCTACGAGCAGTACTTC. Translation gives CASSTVDRYIRYEQYF.

V gene TRBV27 combines with J gene TRBJ2-7; 10 bases are a match to TRBD2. V shed 4 bases and J 4 bases; nucleotides not matched to a gene: 7. From germline, CDR1 is MNHEY and CDR2 SMNVEV (reference sequence). This CDR3 has 15 residues. The CDR3 reads CASSSSGGLLYEQYF. CDR3 nucleotides: TGTGCCAGCAGTTCTAGCGGGGGCCTTCTTTACGAGCAGTACTTC.

This chain uses TRBV5-1 with TRBJ2-3; weak D call: TRBD1 (5 bases). The CDR3 extends over 16 amino acids. V was trimmed by 3 bases and J by 2 bases, leaving 16 bases between them. Germline assignment: CDR1 SGHRS and CDR2 YFSETQ. DNA for the CDR3: TGCGCCAGCAGCTGGCAAAAACAGGCACCCACAGATACGCAGTATTTT. It specifies CASSWQKQAPTDTQYF.

Only a few counts were recorded for this clone. The chain recombines TRBV2 with TRBJ2-3, with D possibly TRBD1 on 6 matching bases. Germline V gene lookup returns CDR1 SNHLY and CDR2 FYNNEI. The CDR3 runs 14 residues. Trimming took off 2 bases at V and 3 bases at J, with 9 bases between the two ends. CDR3 sequence reads: CASSETGWTDTQYF. DNA for the CDR3: TGTGCCAGCAGTGAAACAGGGTGGACAGATACGCAGTATTTT. The full variable domain, its missing parts supplied by reference TRBV2 and TRBJ2-3, is EPEVTQTPSHQVTQMGQEVILRCVPISNHLYFYWYRQILGQKVEFLVSFYNNEISEKSEIFDDQFSVERPDGSNFTLKIRSTKLEDSAMYFCASSETGWTDTQYFGPGTRLTVL.

The chain is built from TRBV25-1 and TRBJ2-7, with TRBD1 identical over 10 bases. The trim removed 5 bases at V and 4 bases at J, leaving 11 bases unmatched. Germline assignment: CDR1 MGHDK and CDR2 SYGVNS. The CDR3 loop spans 16 amino acids. The CDR3 is CASSKLGQGGWYEQYF. DNA for the CDR3: TGTGCCAGCAGTAAACTAGGACAGGGGGGTTGGTACGAGCAGTACTTC.